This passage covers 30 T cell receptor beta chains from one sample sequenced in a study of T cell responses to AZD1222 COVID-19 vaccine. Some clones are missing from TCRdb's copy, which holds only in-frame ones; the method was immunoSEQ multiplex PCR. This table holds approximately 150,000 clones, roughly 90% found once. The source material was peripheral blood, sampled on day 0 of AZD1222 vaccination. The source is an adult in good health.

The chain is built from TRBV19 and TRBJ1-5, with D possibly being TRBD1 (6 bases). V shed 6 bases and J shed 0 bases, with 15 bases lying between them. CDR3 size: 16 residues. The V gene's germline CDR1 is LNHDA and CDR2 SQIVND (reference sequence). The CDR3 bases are TGTGCCAGTAGACAGGGAAGGTTTTATAGCAATCAGCCCCAGCATTTT. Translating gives CASRQGRFYSNQPQHF.

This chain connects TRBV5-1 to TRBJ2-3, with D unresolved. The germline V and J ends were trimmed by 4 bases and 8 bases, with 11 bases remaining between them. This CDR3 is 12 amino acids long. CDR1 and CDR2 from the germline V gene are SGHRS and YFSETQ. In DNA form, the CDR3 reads TGCGCCAGCAGCCTTTTATCAGGTACGCAGTATTTT. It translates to CASSLLSGTQYF.

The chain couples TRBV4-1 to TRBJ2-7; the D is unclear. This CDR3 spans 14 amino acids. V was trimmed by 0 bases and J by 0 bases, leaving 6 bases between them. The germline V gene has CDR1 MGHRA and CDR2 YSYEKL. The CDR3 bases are TGCGCCAGCAGCCAAGATAGAAGCTCCTACGAGCAGTACTTC. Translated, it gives CASSQDRSSYEQYF.

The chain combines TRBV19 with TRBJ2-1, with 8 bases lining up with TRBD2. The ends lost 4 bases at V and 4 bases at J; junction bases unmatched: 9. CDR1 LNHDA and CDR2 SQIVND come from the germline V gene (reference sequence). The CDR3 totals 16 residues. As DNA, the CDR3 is TGTGCCAGTAGTAGAGTTAGCGGGACGGGTTACAATGAGCAGTTCTTC. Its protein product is CASSRVSGTGYNEQFF. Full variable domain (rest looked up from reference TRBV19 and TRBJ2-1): DGGITQSPKYLFRKEGQNVTLSCEQNLNHDAMYWYRQDPGQGLRLIYYSQIVNDFQKGDIAEGYSVSREKKESFPLTVTSAQKNPTAFYLCASSRVSGTGYNEQFFGPGTRLTVL.

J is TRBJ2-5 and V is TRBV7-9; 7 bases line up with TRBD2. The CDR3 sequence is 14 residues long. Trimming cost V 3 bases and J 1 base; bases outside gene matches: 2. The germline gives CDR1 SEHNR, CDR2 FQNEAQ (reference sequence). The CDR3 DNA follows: TGTGCCAGCAGCTTCCGGGAGGCCCAAGAGACCCAGTACTTC. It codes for CASSFREAQETQYF. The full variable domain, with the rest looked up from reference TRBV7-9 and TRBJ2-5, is DTGVSQNPRHKITKRGQNVTFRCDPISEHNRLYWYRQTLGQGPEFLTYFQNEAQLEKSRLLSDRFSAERPKGSFSTLEIQRTEQGDSAMYLCASSFREAQETQYFGPGTRLLVL.

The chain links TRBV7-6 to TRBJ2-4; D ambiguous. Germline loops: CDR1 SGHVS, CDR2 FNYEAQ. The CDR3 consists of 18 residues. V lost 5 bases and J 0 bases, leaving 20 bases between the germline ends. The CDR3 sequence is CASSLTSVTGGAKNIQYF. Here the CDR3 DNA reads TGTGCCAGCAGCCTAACATCGGTGACCGGCGGAGCCAAAAACATTCAGTACTTC.

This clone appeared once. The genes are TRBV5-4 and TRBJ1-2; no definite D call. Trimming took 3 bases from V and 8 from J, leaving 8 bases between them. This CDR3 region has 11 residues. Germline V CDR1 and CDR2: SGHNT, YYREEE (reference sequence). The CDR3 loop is CASSWSGGYTF. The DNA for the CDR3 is TGTGCCAGCAGCTGGAGTGGGGGCTACACCTTC.

CDR3 DNA sequence: TGTGCCAGCAGCTTGGGAAGATTTCGCCTGGGGGATTCACCCCTCCACTTT. Its translation is CASSLGRFRLGDSPLHF. This chain uses TRBV5-5 with TRBJ1-6; the D gene is possibly TRBD1 (5 bases). V lost 0 bases to trimming and J lost 8 bases, with 18 bases between them. CDR1 is SGHKS and CDR2 is YYEKEE in the germline V gene (reference sequence). The CDR3 is 17 amino acids.

The CDR3 here is CASSQAGQDYEQYF. In DNA, the CDR3 is TGTGCCAGCAGCCAAGCGGGACAGGACTACGAGCAGTACTTC. V is TRBV3-1 (or the pseudogene TRBV3-2) and J is TRBJ2-7, with 8 bases lining up with TRBD1. V dropped 1 base and J dropped 3; count of bases not matched to a gene: 2. Germline values: CDR1 LGHDT, CDR2 YNNKEL (reference sequence). CDR3 length: 14 residues.

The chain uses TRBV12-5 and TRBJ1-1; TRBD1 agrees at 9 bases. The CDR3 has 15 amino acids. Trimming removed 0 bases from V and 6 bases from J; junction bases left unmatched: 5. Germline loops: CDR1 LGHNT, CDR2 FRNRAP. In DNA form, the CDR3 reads TGTGCTAGTGGTTTGGTAATAAGACAGGGGGCTGAAGCTTTCTTT. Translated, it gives CASGLVIRQGAEAFF.

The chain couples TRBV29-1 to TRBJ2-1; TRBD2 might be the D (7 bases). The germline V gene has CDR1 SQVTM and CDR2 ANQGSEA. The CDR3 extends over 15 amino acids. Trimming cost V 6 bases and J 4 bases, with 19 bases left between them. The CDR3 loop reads CSVASGQTIYNEQFF. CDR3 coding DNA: TGCAGCGTCGCTAGCGGACAGACTATATACAATGAGCAGTTCTTC.

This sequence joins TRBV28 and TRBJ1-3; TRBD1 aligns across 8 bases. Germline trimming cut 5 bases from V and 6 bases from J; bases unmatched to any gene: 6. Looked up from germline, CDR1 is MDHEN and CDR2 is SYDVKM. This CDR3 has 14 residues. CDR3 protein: CASSEDREKNTIYF. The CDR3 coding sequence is TGTGCCAGCAGTGAGGACAGGGAGAAAAACACCATATATTTT.

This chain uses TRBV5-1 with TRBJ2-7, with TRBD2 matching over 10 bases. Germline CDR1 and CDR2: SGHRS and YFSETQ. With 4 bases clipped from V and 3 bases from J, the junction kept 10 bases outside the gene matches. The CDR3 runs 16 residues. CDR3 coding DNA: TGCGCCAGCAGCATAGGACTAGCGGAAACCCACTACGAGCAGTACTTC. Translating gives CASSIGLAETHYEQYF.

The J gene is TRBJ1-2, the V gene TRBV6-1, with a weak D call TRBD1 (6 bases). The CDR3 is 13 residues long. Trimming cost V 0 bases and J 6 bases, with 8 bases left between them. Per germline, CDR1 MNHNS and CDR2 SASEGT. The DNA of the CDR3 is TGTGCCAGCAGTGAAGCCGGGGGGCATGGCTACACCTTC. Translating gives CASSEAGGHGYTF.

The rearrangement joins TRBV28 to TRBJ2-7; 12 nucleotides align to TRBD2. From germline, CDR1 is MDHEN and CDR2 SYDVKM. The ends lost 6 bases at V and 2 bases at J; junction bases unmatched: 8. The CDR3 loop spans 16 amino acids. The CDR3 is CASSPLAGGLPYEQYF. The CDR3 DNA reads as TGTGCCAGCAGCCCTCTAGCGGGAGGGCTTCCCTACGAGCAGTACTTC. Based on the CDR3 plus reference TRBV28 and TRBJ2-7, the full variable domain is DVKVTQSSRYLVKRTGEKVFLECVQDMDHENMFWYRQDPGLGLRLIYFSYDVKMKEKGDIPEGYSVSREKKERFSLILESASTNQTSMYLCASSPLAGGLPYEQYFGPGTRLTVT.

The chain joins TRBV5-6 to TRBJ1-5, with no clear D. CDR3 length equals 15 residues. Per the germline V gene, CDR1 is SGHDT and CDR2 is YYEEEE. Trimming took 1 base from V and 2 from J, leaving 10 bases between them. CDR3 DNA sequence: TGTGCCAGCAGCTTGTACGGGGAGGGCAATCAGCCCCAGCATTTT. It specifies CASSLYGEGNQPQHF.

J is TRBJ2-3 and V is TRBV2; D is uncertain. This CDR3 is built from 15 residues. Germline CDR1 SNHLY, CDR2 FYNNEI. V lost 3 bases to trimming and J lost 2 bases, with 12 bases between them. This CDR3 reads CASSDVGGHTDTQYF. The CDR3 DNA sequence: TGTGCCAGCAGTGACGTAGGTGGGCACACAGATACGCAGTATTTT.

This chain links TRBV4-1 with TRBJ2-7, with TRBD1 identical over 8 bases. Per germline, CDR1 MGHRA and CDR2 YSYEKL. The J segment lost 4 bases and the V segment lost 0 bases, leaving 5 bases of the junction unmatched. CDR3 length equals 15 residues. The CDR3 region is CASSQEQGGGYEQYF. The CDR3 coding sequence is TGCGCCAGCAGCCAAGAACAGGGGGGAGGATACGAGCAGTACTTC.

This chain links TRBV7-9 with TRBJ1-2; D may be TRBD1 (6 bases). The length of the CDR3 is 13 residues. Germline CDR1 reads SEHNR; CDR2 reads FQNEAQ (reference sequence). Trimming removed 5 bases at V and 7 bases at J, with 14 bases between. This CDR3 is CASSPQRGLGYTF. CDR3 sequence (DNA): TGTGCCAGCAGCCCCCAGCGGGGGCTTGGCTACACCTTC.

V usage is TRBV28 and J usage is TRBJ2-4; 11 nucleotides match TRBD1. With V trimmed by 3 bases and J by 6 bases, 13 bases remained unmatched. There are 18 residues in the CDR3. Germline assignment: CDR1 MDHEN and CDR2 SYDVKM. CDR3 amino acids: CASSFTWSDRGPGNIQYF. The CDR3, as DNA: TGTGCCAGCAGTTTTACGTGGTCGGACAGGGGGCCAGGAAACATTCAGTACTTC.

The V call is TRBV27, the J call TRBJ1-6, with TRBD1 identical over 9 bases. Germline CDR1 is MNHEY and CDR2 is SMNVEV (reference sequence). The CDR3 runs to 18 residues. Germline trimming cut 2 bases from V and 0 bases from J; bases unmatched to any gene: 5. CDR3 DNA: TGTGCCAGCAGTTTAGGGACAGGGTTGGGCTCCTATAATTCACCCCTCCACTTT. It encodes CASSLGTGLGSYNSPLHF.

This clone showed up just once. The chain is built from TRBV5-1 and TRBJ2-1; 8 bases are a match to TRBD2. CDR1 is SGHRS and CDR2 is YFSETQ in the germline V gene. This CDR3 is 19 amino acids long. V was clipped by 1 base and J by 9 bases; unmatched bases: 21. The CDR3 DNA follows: TGCGCCAGCAGCTTGCGTCTCAGTAGCGGGACGAGTATCGGTAGTGAGCAGTTCTTC. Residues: CASSLRLSSGTSIGSEQFF.

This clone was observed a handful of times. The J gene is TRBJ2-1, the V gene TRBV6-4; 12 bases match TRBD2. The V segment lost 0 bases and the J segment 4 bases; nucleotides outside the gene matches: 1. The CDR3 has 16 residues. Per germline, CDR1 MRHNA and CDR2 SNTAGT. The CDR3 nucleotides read TGTGCCAGCAGTGACTCTGGACTAGCGGGGTACAATGAGCAGTTCTTC. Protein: CASSDSGLAGYNEQFF.

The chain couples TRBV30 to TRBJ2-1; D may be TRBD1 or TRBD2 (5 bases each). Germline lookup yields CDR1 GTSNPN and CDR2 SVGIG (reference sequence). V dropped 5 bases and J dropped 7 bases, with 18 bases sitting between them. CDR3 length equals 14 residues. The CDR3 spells CAWFLARGTNEQFF. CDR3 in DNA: TGTGCCTGGTTCTTGGCCAGAGGGACGAATGAGCAGTTCTTC.

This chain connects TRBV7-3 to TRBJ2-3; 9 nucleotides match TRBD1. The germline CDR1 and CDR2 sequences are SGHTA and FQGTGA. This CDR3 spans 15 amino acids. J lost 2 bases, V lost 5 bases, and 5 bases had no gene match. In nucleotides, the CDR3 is TGTGCCAGCAGCCCTGACAGGGGGGACACAGATACGCAGTATTTT. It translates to CASSPDRGDTDTQYF.

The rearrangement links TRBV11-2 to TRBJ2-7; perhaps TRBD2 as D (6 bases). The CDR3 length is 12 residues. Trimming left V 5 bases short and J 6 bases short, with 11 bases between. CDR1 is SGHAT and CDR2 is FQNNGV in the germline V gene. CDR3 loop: CASSIVEGEQYF. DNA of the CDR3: TGTGCCAGCAGCATCGTGGAGGGCGAGCAGTACTTC.

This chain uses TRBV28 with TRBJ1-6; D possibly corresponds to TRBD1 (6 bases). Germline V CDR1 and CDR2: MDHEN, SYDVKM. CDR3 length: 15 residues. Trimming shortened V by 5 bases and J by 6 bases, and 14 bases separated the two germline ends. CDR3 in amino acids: CASSPEGGINSPLHF. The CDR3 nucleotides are TGTGCCAGCAGTCCTGAAGGGGGTATTAATTCACCCCTCCACTTT.

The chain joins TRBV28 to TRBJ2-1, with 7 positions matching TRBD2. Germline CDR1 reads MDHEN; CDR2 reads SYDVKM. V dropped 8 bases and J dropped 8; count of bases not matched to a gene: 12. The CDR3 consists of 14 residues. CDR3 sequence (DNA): TGTGCCAGCTTAGCGGGCCCCACTGTCGATGAGCAGTTCTTC. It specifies CASLAGPTVDEQFF.

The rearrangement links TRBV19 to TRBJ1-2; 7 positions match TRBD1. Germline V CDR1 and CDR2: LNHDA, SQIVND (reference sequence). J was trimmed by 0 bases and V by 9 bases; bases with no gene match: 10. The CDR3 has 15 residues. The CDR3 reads CASIAGQEANYGYTF. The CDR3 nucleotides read TGTGCCAGCATCGCCGGACAGGAAGCTAACTATGGCTACACCTTC.

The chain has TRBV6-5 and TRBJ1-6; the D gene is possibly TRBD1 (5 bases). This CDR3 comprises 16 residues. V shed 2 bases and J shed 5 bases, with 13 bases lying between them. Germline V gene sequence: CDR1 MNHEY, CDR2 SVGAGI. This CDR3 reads CASSYRTGTDNSPLHF. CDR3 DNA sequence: TGTGCCAGCAGTTACCGAACCGGGACTGATAATTCACCCCTCCACTTT.